One and the same sample provided the 9 T cell receptor beta chains below, sequenced in a study of blood T cell repertoires in COVID-19. Here immunoSEQ multiplex PCR was the method, and the copy in TCRdb shows in-frame clones only, minus some. The data contain around 65,000 clones, 82% of them singletons. The sequencing input was peripheral blood. Receptors originate from a human donor in a cohort sampled during active COVID-19.

The chain employs TRBV6-5 and TRBJ2-3; 7 positions agree with TRBD1. Germline V CDR1 and CDR2: MNHEY, SVGAGI. J lost 6 bases, V lost 6 bases, and 3 bases had no gene match. The CDR3 has 12 residues. The CDR3 DNA reads TGTGCCAGCAGCGCACAGGGGGATACGCAGTATTTT. This codes for CASSAQGDTQYF.

The chain links TRBV4-1 to TRBJ2-7; perhaps TRBD1 as D (6 bases). The CDR3 loop spans 16 amino acids. CDR1 MGHRA and CDR2 YSYEKL come from the germline V gene. Trimming removed 3 bases from V and 2 bases from J, with 17 bases in between. The CDR3 is CASSHVRAGVTYEQYF. The CDR3 coding sequence is TGCGCCAGCAGCCACGTGCGGGCAGGGGTGACCTACGAGCAGTACTTC.

This chain joins TRBV6-2 or TRBV6-3 and TRBJ1-1, with 7 positions matching TRBD1. J lost 1 base, V lost 1 base, and 12 bases had no gene match. The CDR3 runs 18 residues. Per germline, CDR1 MNHEY and CDR2 SVGEGT. The CDR3 loop reads CASSYWGDSLGKNTEAFF. The CDR3 coding sequence is TGTGCCAGCAGTTACTGGGGGGACAGCCTCGGAAAGAACACTGAAGCTTTCTTT.

The J gene is TRBJ1-2, the V gene TRBV3-1 (or the pseudogene TRBV3-2), with 8 bases matching TRBD1. V trimming: 3 bases; J trimming: 7 bases; junction bases outside the gene matches: 7. The CDR3 covers 14 residues. Germline V gene lookup returns CDR1 LGHDT and CDR2 YNNKEL (reference sequence). The CDR3 DNA reads TGTGCCAGCAGCCACAGGGGGCGTTTCGTTGGCTACACCTTC. Translating it yields CASSHRGRFVGYTF.

To note about this clone: One junction end does not reproduce the germline sequence, and a read error may be involved. The chain recombines TRBV10-1 with TRBJ2-1; the D gene is possibly TRBD2 (5 bases). CDR3 size: 13 residues. Germline-derived CDR1 and CDR2 are WNHNN and SYGVQD (reference sequence). The CDR3 nucleotides read TGCGCCAGCAGCCCGGACTCCCACAATGAGCAGTTCTTC. Protein: CASSPDSHNEQFF.

The chain joins TRBV5-6 to TRBJ1-5; possibly TRBD1 for D (6 bases). Germline V gene sequence: CDR1 SGHDT, CDR2 YYEEEE. Trimming stripped 6 bases from V and 1 base from J, with 14 bases between. The CDR3 has 15 amino acids. CDR3 region: CASTQRGWSNQPQHF. The CDR3 DNA is TGTGCCAGCACCCAGAGGGGGTGGAGCAATCAGCCCCAGCATTTT.

This sequence joins TRBV19 and TRBJ2-4, with 11 bases lining up with TRBD2. Germline V gene lookup returns CDR1 LNHDA and CDR2 SQIVND (reference sequence). The ends lost 7 bases at V and 6 bases at J; junction bases unmatched: 5. The CDR3 sequence is 14 residues long. The CDR3 loop reads CASNSGTSGNIQYF. The CDR3 DNA follows: TGTGCCAGTAATTCCGGGACTAGCGGAAACATTCAGTACTTC.

The rearrangement uses TRBV10-2 and TRBJ2-7; D might be TRBD1 (5 bases). V shed 6 bases and J shed 3 bases, with 12 bases lying between them. This CDR3 contains 13 residues. Germline V gene data show CDR1 as WSHSY and CDR2 as SAAADI. The CDR3 nucleotides are TGCGCCAGCAGCCGCCAGGGAAACTACGAGCAGTACTTC. Protein sequence: CASSRQGNYEQYF.

J is TRBJ2-7 and V is TRBV4-1; TRBD2 aligns across 7 bases. CDR3 size: 18 residues. With 3 bases clipped from V and 0 bases from J, the junction kept 14 bases outside the gene matches. The germline V gene has CDR1 MGHRA and CDR2 YSYEKL. The CDR3 loop reads CASSQFRGSGISSYEQYF. CDR3 coding DNA: TGCGCCAGCAGCCAGTTCCGTGGAAGCGGGATCAGCTCCTACGAGCAGTACTTC.